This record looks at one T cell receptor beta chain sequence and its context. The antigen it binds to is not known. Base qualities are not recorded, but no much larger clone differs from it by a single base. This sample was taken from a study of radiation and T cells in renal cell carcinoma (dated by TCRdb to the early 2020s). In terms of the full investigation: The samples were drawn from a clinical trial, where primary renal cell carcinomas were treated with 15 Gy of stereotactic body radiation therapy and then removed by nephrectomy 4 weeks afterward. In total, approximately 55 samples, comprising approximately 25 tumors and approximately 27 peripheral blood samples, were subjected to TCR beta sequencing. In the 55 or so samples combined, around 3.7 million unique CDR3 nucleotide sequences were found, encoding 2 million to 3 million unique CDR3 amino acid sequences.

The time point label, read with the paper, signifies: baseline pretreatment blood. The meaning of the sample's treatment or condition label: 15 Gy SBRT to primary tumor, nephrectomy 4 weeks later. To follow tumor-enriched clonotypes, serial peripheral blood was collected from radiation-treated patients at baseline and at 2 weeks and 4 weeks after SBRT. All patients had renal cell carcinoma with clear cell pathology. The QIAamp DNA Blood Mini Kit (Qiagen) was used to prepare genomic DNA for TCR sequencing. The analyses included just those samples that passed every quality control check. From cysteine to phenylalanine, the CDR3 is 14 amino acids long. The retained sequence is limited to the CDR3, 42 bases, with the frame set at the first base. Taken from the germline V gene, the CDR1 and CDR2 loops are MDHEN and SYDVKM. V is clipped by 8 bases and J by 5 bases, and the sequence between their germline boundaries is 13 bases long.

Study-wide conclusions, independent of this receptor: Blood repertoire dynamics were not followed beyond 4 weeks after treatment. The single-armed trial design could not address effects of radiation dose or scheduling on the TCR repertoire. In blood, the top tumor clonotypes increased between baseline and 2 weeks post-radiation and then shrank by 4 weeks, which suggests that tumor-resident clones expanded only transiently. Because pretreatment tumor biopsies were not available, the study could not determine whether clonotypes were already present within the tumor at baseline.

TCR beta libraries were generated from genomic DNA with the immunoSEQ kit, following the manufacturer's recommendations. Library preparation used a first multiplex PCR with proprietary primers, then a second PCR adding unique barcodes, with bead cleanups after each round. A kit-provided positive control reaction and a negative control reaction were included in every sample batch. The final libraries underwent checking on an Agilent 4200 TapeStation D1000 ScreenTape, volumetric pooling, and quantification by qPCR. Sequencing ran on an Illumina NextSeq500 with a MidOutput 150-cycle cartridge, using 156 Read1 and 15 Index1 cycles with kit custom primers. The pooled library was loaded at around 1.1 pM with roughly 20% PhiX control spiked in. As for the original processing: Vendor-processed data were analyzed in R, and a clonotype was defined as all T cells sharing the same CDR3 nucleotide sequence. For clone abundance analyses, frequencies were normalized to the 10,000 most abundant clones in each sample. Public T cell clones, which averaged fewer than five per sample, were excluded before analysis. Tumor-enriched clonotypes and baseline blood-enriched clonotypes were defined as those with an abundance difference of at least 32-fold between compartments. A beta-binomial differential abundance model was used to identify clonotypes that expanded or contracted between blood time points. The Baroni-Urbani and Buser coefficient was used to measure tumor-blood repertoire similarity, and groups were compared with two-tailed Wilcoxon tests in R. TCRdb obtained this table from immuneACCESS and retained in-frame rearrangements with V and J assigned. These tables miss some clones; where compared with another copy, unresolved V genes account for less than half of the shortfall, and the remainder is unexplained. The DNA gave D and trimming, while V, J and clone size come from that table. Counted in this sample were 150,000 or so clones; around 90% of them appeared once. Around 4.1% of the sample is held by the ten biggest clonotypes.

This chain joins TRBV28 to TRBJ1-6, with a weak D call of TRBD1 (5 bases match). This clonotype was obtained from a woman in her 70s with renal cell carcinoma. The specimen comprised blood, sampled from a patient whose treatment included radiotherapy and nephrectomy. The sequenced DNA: TGTGCCAGCGGGTGGGGCTCGAATAATTCACCCCTCCACTTT. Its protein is CASGWGSNNSPLHF.